One sample yielded the 23 T cell receptor beta chains listed below, sequenced in a study of OX40 agonist ivuxolimab in advanced cancers. The library was prepared using the immunoSEQ multiplex PCR assay. TCRdb took over this immuneACCESS table, retaining in-frame rearrangements with V and J assigned. Such tables are incomplete; in checked studies, under half of the missing clones stem from an unresolved V gene, and the remainder is unexplained. The sample records 60,000 to 75,000 clones, approximately 80% of which are singletons. The ten largest make up 1.1% of the sample. Sequenced here: CD4+ or CD8+ T cells sorted from blood, sampled in a trial of the OX40 agonist ivuxolimab. Source of these receptors: an adult with an advanced solid tumor such as melanoma, head and neck, liver or kidney cancer.

The gene calls are TRBV6-1 and TRBJ1-6; possible D gene TRBD1, 5 bases. The CDR3 loop spans 15 amino acids. The germline CDR1 and CDR2 sequences are MNHNS and SASEGT. Trimming took off 6 bases at V and 0 bases at J, with 9 bases between the two ends. Written as DNA, the CDR3 is TGTGCCAGCAGCCCGACAGCCTCCTATAATTCACCCCTCCACTTT. Protein sequence: CASSPTASYNSPLHF.

The chain joins TRBV19 to TRBJ1-1; D remains ambiguous. CDR3 length: 13 residues. Trimming left V 2 bases short and J 0 bases short, with 4 bases between. CDR1 is LNHDA, CDR2 SQIVND, per germline (reference sequence). The CDR3 nucleotides read TGTGCCAGTAGTATAAAGGTGAACACTGAAGCTTTCTTT. It specifies CASSIKVNTEAFF. The complete variable domain, with remaining parts taken from reference TRBV19 and TRBJ1-1, reads DGGITQSPKYLFRKEGQNVTLSCEQNLNHDAMYWYRQDPGQGLRLIYYSQIVNDFQKGDIAEGYSVSREKKESFPLTVTSAQKNPTAFYLCASSIKVNTEAFFGQGTRLTVV.

The rearrangement links TRBV27 to TRBJ1-1; no clear D. V was cut by 5 bases and J by 0 bases, with 7 bases left in between. The CDR3 length is 13 residues. Germline V CDR1 and CDR2: MNHEY, SMNVEV (reference sequence). Written as DNA, the CDR3 is TGTGCCAGCAGTGTTTACATGAACACTGAAGCTTTCTTT. This encodes CASSVYMNTEAFF.

The V call is TRBV7-9, the J call TRBJ1-2; the D is unclear. The germline gives CDR1 SEHNR, CDR2 FQNEAQ (reference sequence). The CDR3 length is 12 residues. Deletions cut 5 bases from V and 6 bases from J, with 10 bases between. This CDR3 reads CASSLILDGYTF. The CDR3 DNA follows: TGTGCCAGCAGCCTCATTTTAGATGGCTACACCTTC.

This chain links TRBV6-5 with TRBJ2-1; the D is unclear. Germline V gene sequence: CDR1 MNHEY, CDR2 SVGAGI. V was cut by 3 bases and J by 7 bases, with 7 bases left in between. The CDR3 contains 12 residues. CDR3 DNA: TGTGCCAGCAGTTATGACAATAATGAGCAGTTCTTC. This translates into CASSYDNNEQFF.

The chain is built from TRBV27 and TRBJ2-5, with D perhaps matching TRBD2 (6 bases). Per germline, CDR1 MNHEY and CDR2 SMNVEV (reference sequence). CDR3 length: 14 residues. V shed 2 bases and J shed 4 bases, with 11 bases lying between them. Here the CDR3 DNA reads TGTGCCAGCAGTTTAAGTTGGACTACAGAGACCCAGTACTTC. It encodes CASSLSWTTETQYF.

V usage is TRBV5-6 and J usage is TRBJ2-7; perhaps TRBD2 as D (6 bases). Trimming left V 0 bases short and J 4 bases short, with 8 bases between. Germline V gene lookup returns CDR1 SGHDT and CDR2 YYEEEE. The CDR3 has 13 amino acids. For the CDR3, the DNA is TGTGCCAGCAGCTTGGACCGGGGGTACGAGCAGTACTTC. This translates into CASSLDRGYEQYF.

This chain links TRBV7-9 with TRBJ2-7; D remains unclear. The CDR3 sequence is 14 residues long. The V gene's germline CDR1 is SEHNR and CDR2 FQNEAQ (reference sequence). V was cut by 5 bases and J by 4 bases, with 15 bases left in between. The CDR3 nucleotides are TGTGCCAGCAGCGGACGGGTCCCTGGGTACGAGCAGTACTTC. Its protein is CASSGRVPGYEQYF.

The chain couples TRBV5-4 to TRBJ1-3; D ambiguous. Germline V CDR1 and CDR2: SGHNT, YYREEE (reference sequence). The CDR3 is made up of 13 amino acids. Trimming stripped 6 bases from V and 0 bases from J, with 7 bases between. In DNA, the CDR3 is TGTGCCAGCAAGCCGAACTCTGGAAACACCATATATTTT. Amino acids: CASKPNSGNTIYF.

The rearrangement uses TRBV14 and TRBJ1-6; no clear D gene. The V gene lost 0 bases and the J gene lost 7 bases, with 7 bases spanning the gap. CDR1 is SGHDN, CDR2 FVKESK, per germline. The CDR3 is 14 residues long. CDR3 protein: CASSQDSWNSPLHF. The CDR3 nucleotides read TGTGCCAGCAGCCAAGATTCGTGGAATTCACCCCTCCACTTT.

V usage is TRBV7-9 and J usage is TRBJ2-3; 8 nucleotides match TRBD1. The germline V gene encodes CDR1 SEHNR and CDR2 FQNEAQ (reference sequence). The CDR3 is made up of 15 amino acids. The ends lost 6 bases at V and 0 bases at J; junction bases unmatched: 5. For the CDR3, the DNA is TGTGCCAGCAGTCGGACAGGGACTAGCACAGATACGCAGTATTTT. It codes for CASSRTGTSTDTQYF.

This clone was picked up one time. V and J are TRBV7-6 and TRBJ2-5; 8 bases line up with TRBD1. The assigned J gene may be wrong: the sequence end matches TRBJ2-7 better. In germline, CDR1 is SGHVS, CDR2 FNYEAQ. CDR3 length equals 14 residues. CDR3 residues: CASSPMQGAGEQYF. The CDR3, as DNA: TGTGCCAGCAGCCCAATGCAGGGGGCTGGCGAGCAGTACTTC.

Concerning this clone itself: One end of the junction varies from germline; a read error may be responsible. Other DNA sequences in the sample encode the same CDR3. The CDR3 protein is CASGSRLAADEQFF. The CDR3 coding sequence is TGCGCTAGTGGTTCGCGACTAGCGGCGGATGAGCAGTTCTTC. The rearrangement uses TRBV12-5 and TRBJ2-1; TRBD2 matches 9 bases. CDR3 length: 14 residues. Per germline, CDR1 LGHNT and CDR2 FRNRAP.

In its sample, this clone was seen once. The J gene is TRBJ1-5, the V gene TRBV6-5; 10 bases line up with TRBD1. CDR1 MNHEY and CDR2 SVGAGI come from the germline V gene. The CDR3 consists of 15 residues. The J segment lost 7 bases and the V segment lost 9 bases, leaving 12 bases of the junction unmatched. CDR3 sequence (DNA): TGTGCCAGTGAGAACTGGACAGGGGGACAACAGCCCCAGCATTTT. This gives the protein CASENWTGGQQPQHF.

This clone is a singleton in its sample. V is TRBV5-4 and J is TRBJ2-7; D gene ambiguous. Trimming cost V 3 bases and J 1 base, with 8 bases left between them. The CDR3 extends over 13 amino acids. Germline CDR1 SGHNT, CDR2 YYREEE (reference sequence). CDR3: CASSWAGSYEQYF. Written as DNA, the CDR3 is TGTGCCAGCAGCTGGGCAGGATCCTACGAGCAGTACTTC.

V is TRBV7-6 and J is TRBJ1-6; D gene uncertain. CDR3 length: 13 residues. Germline lookup yields CDR1 SGHVS and CDR2 FNYEAQ. The V and J ends lost 6 bases and 7 bases respectively, with 10 bases between them. The CDR3 spells CASSTNENSPLHF. In DNA form, the CDR3 reads TGTGCCAGCAGTACTAACGAGAATTCACCCCTCCACTTT.

CDR3 coding DNA: TGTGCCATTCCGACGGAAAGCGGGGGGGTTTCCTACGAGCAGTACTTC. It is translated as CAIPTESGGVSYEQYF. This rearrangement joins TRBV10-3 to TRBJ2-7, with 10 nucleotides matching TRBD2. Germline loops: CDR1 ENHRY, CDR2 SYGVKD. Trimming at V came to 9 bases and at J to 1 base, leaving 12 bases not matched to a gene. This CDR3 has 16 residues.

The rearrangement links TRBV6-5 to TRBJ2-7; 10 bases agree with TRBD1. The V and J ends lost 11 bases and 0 bases, in that order; junction bases with no gene match: 7. CDR3 size: 14 residues. Germline loops: CDR1 MNHEY, CDR2 SVGAGI. CDR3 coding DNA: TGTGCCTCCCAGCGGGACAGGGGCTCCTACGAGCAGTACTTC. This encodes CASQRDRGSYEQYF.

This chain uses TRBV27 with TRBJ1-1, with D maybe TRBD1 (6 bases). Trimming removed 5 bases at V and 5 bases at J, with 12 bases between. Germline loops: CDR1 MNHEY, CDR2 SMNVEV (reference sequence). The CDR3 is made up of 13 amino acids. CDR3 loop: CASSAQGGTEAFF. CDR3 coding DNA: TGTGCCAGCAGTGCCCAAGGGGGGACTGAAGCTTTCTTT.

Written as DNA, the CDR3 is TGTGCCTGGAGTGTAAATGGTGTCGTACGAGAATACAATGAGCAGTTCTTC. Its translation is CAWSVNGVVREYNEQFF. The rearrangement uses TRBV30 and TRBJ2-1, with unresolved D. Trimming removed 0 bases from V and 4 bases from J, with 19 bases in between. Germline-derived CDR1 and CDR2 are GTSNPN and SVGIG (reference sequence). CDR3 length equals 17 residues.

The chain joins TRBV13 to TRBJ2-3; D is possibly TRBD2 (6 bases). V was clipped by 7 bases and J by 3 bases, with 14 bases between them. The CDR3 has 14 amino acids. Germline V gives CDR1 PRHDT, CDR2 FYEKMQ (reference sequence). Here the CDR3 DNA reads TGTGCCAGCAACATGGCTAGCGAGACAGATACGCAGTATTTT. Protein: CASNMASETDTQYF.

This chain links TRBV19 with TRBJ2-5; TRBD2 aligns across 8 bases. CDR3 length: 16 amino acids. Germline V gives CDR1 LNHDA, CDR2 SQIVND (reference sequence). The J segment lost 2 bases and the V segment lost 3 bases, leaving 8 bases of the junction unmatched. CDR3 sequence: CASSIGAGAQQETQYF. The CDR3 region has the DNA TGTGCCAGTAGTATCGGAGCGGGGGCCCAACAAGAGACCCAGTACTTC.

This clone is labeled as medium-sized. The V and J genes are TRBV10-1 and TRBJ1-3, with D perhaps TRBD1 (6 bases). This CDR3 is 15 amino acids long. Per the germline V gene, CDR1 is WNHNN and CDR2 is SYGVQD (reference sequence). The germline V and J ends were trimmed by 1 base and 0 bases, with 7 bases remaining between them. CDR3: CASSEWTDSGNTIYF. DNA for the CDR3: TGCGCCAGCAGTGAGTGGACAGACTCTGGAAACACCATATATTTT.